This T cell receptor beta chain was found in a study of response to subunit inactivated influenza vaccine. Study results and caveats: Authors suggested each seasonal influenza vaccination recruits few new T cells.

V shed 0 bases, J shed 6 bases, and the junction held 7 bases outside the gene matches. This CDR3 spans 15 amino acids. CDR1 is SGHRS, CDR2 YFSETQ, per germline. At least ten counts were recorded for this clonotype. Its antigen is still unknown. Via MiXCR, TCRdb re-called the RT-PCR reads, giving one row per CDR3 protein. In the table there are more than 600,000 distinct CDR3 sequences, around 18% of which are singletons. V and J are TRBV5-1 and TRBJ1-2, with 8 bases matching TRBD1. This clonotype originated in a man between 50 and 59 years old who received an inactivated influenza vaccine. Sequencing was performed on PBMCs from blood, taken more than 4 days after vaccination. The CDR3 is CASSLVAGGVDGYTF. The CDR3 nucleotides read TGCGCCAGCAGCTTGGTCGCAGGGGGCGTCGATGGCTACACCTTC.